Shown below are 11 T cell receptor beta chains from a single sample sequenced in a study of shared clonotypes between healthy human individuals. Profiled with immunoSEQ multiplex PCR; TCRdb holds only in-frame clones, not every one. The sample contains 2 million to 2.5 million clones, roughly 95% of which appear only once. Sequenced input: naive CD4+ T cells sorted from blood. The subset was: CD45RA+ positively selected. All receptors derive from a man between 18 and 29 years old in good health.

As concerns this clone: Other nucleotide sequences in the sample specify the same CDR3. The J gene is TRBJ1-1, the V gene TRBV7-9; unclear D gene. The CDR3 is made up of 13 amino acids. Germline CDR1 reads SEHNR; CDR2 reads FQNEAQ (reference sequence). V was shortened by 1 base and J by 1 base, with 4 bases between the two germline ends. Here the CDR3 DNA reads TGTGCCAGCAGCTTAGGCAGGAACACTGAAGCTTTCTTT. Amino acid sequence: CASSLGRNTEAFF.

This chain links TRBV2 with TRBJ2-3; D tentatively reads TRBD1 or TRBD2 (6 bases each). The CDR3 is 17 residues long. V was trimmed by 4 bases and J by 0 bases, leaving 17 bases between them. Germline assignment: CDR1 SNHLY and CDR2 FYNNEI. The CDR3 spells CASSASGPGASTDTQYF. The DNA for the CDR3 is TGTGCCAGCAGTGCCTCCGGACCGGGGGCTAGCACAGATACGCAGTATTTT.

V gene TRBV9 combines with J gene TRBJ2-3; perhaps TRBD2 as D (6 bases). Germline V gene data show CDR1 as SGDLS and CDR2 as YYNGEE. The CDR3 totals 14 residues. The germline V and J ends were trimmed by 0 bases and 6 bases, with 11 bases remaining between them. CDR3 sequence reads: CASSVDGRTDTQYF. CDR3 coding DNA: TGTGCCAGCAGCGTAGACGGGAGAACGGATACGCAGTATTTT.

This clone was seen just once. The CDR3 spells CASSLEPLTYEQYF. CDR3 sequence (DNA): TGTGCCAGCAGCTTAGAGCCCTTAACCTACGAGCAGTACTTC. The gene calls are TRBV7-2 and TRBJ2-7; D is uncertain. The CDR3 has 14 amino acids. From germline, CDR1 is SGHTA and CDR2 FQGNSA. V lost 1 base, J lost 2 bases, and 9 bases lay in between.

The CDR3 DNA is TGTGCCAGCAGCTTAGAGGGTACAGCCTACAAGAACACTGAAGCTTTCTTT. It specifies CASSLEGTAYKNTEAFF. The J gene is TRBJ1-1, the V gene TRBV7-9; D call uncertain. CDR3 length equals 17 residues. V was pared by 1 base and J by 1 base, with 16 bases between. Germline CDR1 is SEHNR and CDR2 is FQNEAQ (reference sequence).

J is TRBJ1-4 and V is TRBV6-6; the D gene is possibly TRBD1 (5 bases). V was pared by 4 bases and J by 7 bases, with 13 bases between. The CDR3 sequence is 14 residues long. Germline lookup yields CDR1 MNHNY and CDR2 SVGAGI (reference sequence). CDR3 sequence reads: CASSSWGDSEKLFF. CDR3 nucleotide sequence: TGTGCCAGCAGTTCATGGGGGGATTCTGAAAAACTGTTTTTT.

The rearrangement uses TRBV30 and TRBJ1-2; a weak D match, TRBD1 (6 bases). V shed 5 bases and J shed 3 bases, with 10 bases lying between them. Germline assignment: CDR1 GTSNPN and CDR2 SVGIG (reference sequence). This CDR3 contains 12 residues. The CDR3 region is CAWGRTDYGYTF. Here the CDR3 DNA reads TGTGCCTGGGGCCGGACAGACTATGGCTACACCTTC.

The V call is TRBV28, the J call TRBJ2-5; the D gene is possibly TRBD2 (5 bases). This CDR3 comprises 12 residues. Germline-derived CDR1 and CDR2 are MDHEN and SYDVKM. The ends were cut back, 6 bases at V and 5 bases at J, with 10 bases in the middle. The CDR3 coding sequence is TGTGCCAGCAGGCGGGCCGGGGAGACCCAGTACTTC. Amino acid sequence: CASRRAGETQYF.

This clone was recorded once. This sequence joins TRBV18 and TRBJ2-7; D uncertain. Germline CDR1 KGHSH, CDR2 LQKENI. This CDR3 has 15 amino acids. V was pared by 6 bases and J by 2 bases, with 17 bases between. The CDR3 DNA is TGTGCCAGCTCGCCGGGCCCTGGGCCAACCTACGAGCAGTACTTC. It yields the protein CASSPGPGPTYEQYF.

The chain employs TRBV29-1 and TRBJ2-7; D not resolved. V shed 3 bases and J shed 2 bases, with 5 bases lying between them. The CDR3 totals 11 residues. The germline CDR1 and CDR2 sequences are SQVTM and ANQGSEA. The CDR3 DNA is TGCAGCGTTGAGAGCACCTACGAGCAGTACTTC. Protein: CSVESTYEQYF.

The rearrangement joins TRBV7-9 to TRBJ2-1; D ambiguous. CDR1 and CDR2 (germline): SEHNR, FQNEAQ (reference sequence). Trimming cost V 1 base and J 8 bases, with 3 bases left between them. This CDR3 spans 11 amino acids. Here the CDR3 reads CASSLEYEQFF. CDR3 nucleotide sequence: TGTGCCAGCAGCTTAGAGTATGAGCAGTTCTTC.